A single sample is the source of the 23 T cell receptor beta chains below, sequenced in a study of response to subunit inactivated influenza vaccine. TCRdb itself ran the RT-PCR reads through MiXCR, one entry per CDR3 protein. This table has about 570,000 distinct CDR3 sequences, about 11% appearing once. This specimen consisted of PBMCs from blood, obtained on the day of vaccination. These receptors were obtained from a man aged 45 to 65 who received an inactivated influenza vaccine.

This clonotype has ten or more counts. The chain is built from TRBV9 and TRBJ2-1; weak D call: TRBD2 (5 bases). V gave up 5 bases and J gave up 0 bases, with 15 bases separating them. The CDR3 extends over 16 amino acids. Germline CDR1 is SGDLS and CDR2 is YYNGEE. The CDR3 nucleotides are TGTGCCAGCAGTCCGGGAAGCCCGAGCTCCTACAATGAGCAGTTCTTC. Translated, it gives CASSPGSPSSYNEQFF.

This clonotype was detected a few times. The V and J genes are TRBV9 and TRBJ2-7; 12 bases are shared with TRBD2. Germline V gene lookup returns CDR1 SGDLS and CDR2 YYNGEE. With V trimmed by 3 bases and J by 6 bases, 4 bases remained unmatched. This CDR3 contains 14 residues. The CDR3 DNA is TGTGCCAGCAGCGCCCTACTAGCGGGAGGCGAGCAGTACTTC. Amino acids: CASSALLAGGEQYF. The whole variable domain, filled in from reference TRBV9 and TRBJ2-7, reads DSGVTQTPKHLITATGQRVTLRCSPRSGDLSVYWYQQSLDQGLQFLIQYYNGEERAKGNILERFSAQQFPDLHSELNLSSLELGDSALYFCASSALLAGGEQYFGPGTRLTVT.

This clonotype was counted only a few times. The rearrangement joins TRBV6-1 to TRBJ2-1; TRBD2 matches at 9 bases. CDR1 MNHNS and CDR2 SASEGT come from the germline V gene. V trimming: 4 bases; J trimming: 9 bases; junction bases outside the gene matches: 13. The CDR3 has 16 residues. CDR3 DNA: TGTGCCAGCAGTGGCAGCCGCGGGGGGGCAGATACTGAGCAGTTCTTC. It yields the protein CASSGSRGGADTEQFF.

The genes are TRBV6-2 or TRBV6-3 and TRBJ2-2; D is uncertain. This CDR3 spans 12 amino acids. Germline lookup yields CDR1 MNHEY and CDR2 SVGEGT. V lost 7 bases and J 5 bases, leaving 8 bases between the germline ends. The CDR3 here is CASTVGTGELFF. CDR3 bases: TGTGCCAGCACCGTAGGGACCGGGGAGCTGTTTTTT.

This clonotype appeared a few times. This CDR3 is CASSAPGVNTGELFF. The CDR3 DNA reads TGTGCCAGCAGCGCACCGGGGGTAAACACCGGGGAGCTGTTTTTT. The chain carries TRBV6-1 and TRBJ2-2; tentative D call: TRBD2 (6 bases). The V gene lost 6 bases and the J gene lost 2 bases, with 13 bases spanning the gap. The CDR3 is made up of 15 amino acids. Germline loops: CDR1 MNHNS, CDR2 SASEGT.

In this sample, this clonotype turned up a few times. The chain joins TRBV6-2 or TRBV6-3 to TRBJ2-2, with TRBD1 matching over 7 bases. Germline values: CDR1 MNHEY, CDR2 SVGEGT. The CDR3 is 15 amino acids. Losses at the gene ends were 3 bases for V and 3 bases for J; bases not matched to a gene: 4. As DNA, the CDR3 is TGTGCCAGCAGTTATGTCACAGGGGACACCGGGGAGCTGTTTTTT. Translation gives CASSYVTGDTGELFF.

This clonotype was seen ten or more times. The chain couples TRBV7-9 to TRBJ2-3, with TRBD2 identical over 7 bases. V shed 4 bases, J shed 2 bases, and the junction held 9 bases outside the gene matches. Looked up from germline, CDR1 is SEHNR and CDR2 is FQNEAQ (reference sequence). There are 16 residues in the CDR3. The chain's CDR3 is CASSSSAGKNTDTQYF. The CDR3, as DNA: TGTGCCAGCAGCTCCTCAGCGGGGAAGAACACAGATACGCAGTATTTT. Variable domain in full (rest from reference TRBV7-9 and TRBJ2-3): DTGVSQNPRHKITKRGQNVTFRCDPISEHNRLYWYRQTLGQGPEFLTYFQNEAQLEKSRLLSDRFSAERPKGSFSTLEIQRTEQGDSAMYLCASSSSAGKNTDTQYFGPGTRLTVL.

The chain employs TRBV7-9 and TRBJ1-1; D remains unclear. The CDR3 is made up of 14 amino acids. Germline CDR1 and CDR2: SEHNR and FQNEAQ (reference sequence). V shed 8 bases and J shed 1 base, with 14 bases lying between them. For the CDR3, the DNA is TGTGCCAGCTCCTTGTCCCCACCGAACACTGAAGCTTTCTTT. It codes for CASSLSPPNTEAFF.

The sample holds a few counts of this clonotype. This may come from a read error, since a much larger clone is one base off. The V gene is TRBV5-6, the J gene TRBJ2-7, with D perhaps matching TRBD1 or TRBD2 (5 bases each). From germline, CDR1 is SGHDT and CDR2 YYEEEE. Trimming removed 4 bases from V and 5 bases from J, with 13 bases in between. The CDR3 totals 13 residues. CDR3 sequence reads: CASSPGTQNEQYF. DNA for the CDR3: TGTGCCAGCAGCCCCGGGACCCAGAACGAGCAGTACTTC.

This clonotype was picked up many times. V gene TRBV7-2 combines with J gene TRBJ2-7; 7 bases match TRBD2. Per the germline V gene, CDR1 is SGHTA and CDR2 is FQGNSA. The ends lost 0 bases at V and 3 bases at J; junction bases unmatched: 2. This CDR3 region has 14 residues. The CDR3 loop reads CASSLAGLNYEQYF. CDR3 coding DNA: TGTGCCAGCAGCTTAGCGGGACTAAACTACGAGCAGTACTTC.

As for this clonotype: A much larger clone sits a single nucleotide away, making a read error possible. The J gene is TRBJ2-1, the V gene TRBV10-3, with 10 bases lining up with TRBD2. The CDR3 has 15 amino acids. Germline V gene data show CDR1 as ENHRY and CDR2 as SYGVKD. The CDR3 protein is CAIRPSGSSHNEQFF. The CDR3 DNA reads TGTGCCATCAGGCCTAGCGGGAGCTCCCACAATGAGCAGTTCTTC.

The chain employs TRBV9 and TRBJ2-1; D is undetermined. V was pared by 2 bases and J by 0 bases, with 9 bases between. This CDR3 contains 15 residues. Germline CDR1 and CDR2: SGDLS and YYNGEE. The CDR3 reads CASSVTLSSYNEQFF. CDR3 sequence (DNA): TGTGCCAGCAGCGTTACCCTGAGCTCCTACAATGAGCAGTTCTTC.

The chain has TRBV7-2 and TRBJ2-3, with D unresolved. CDR1 and CDR2 from the germline V gene are SGHTA and FQGNSA. The germline V and J ends were trimmed by 6 bases and 2 bases, with 6 bases remaining between them. CDR3 length: 12 residues. The CDR3 region is CASRTTTDTQYF. CDR3 sequence (DNA): TGTGCCAGCAGGACAACCACAGATACGCAGTATTTT.

The chain recombines TRBV11-2 with TRBJ2-2; 11 nucleotides agree with TRBD2. The CDR3 sequence is 19 residues long. V dropped 2 bases and J dropped 0; count of bases not matched to a gene: 8. From germline, CDR1 is SGHAT and CDR2 FQNNGV. The CDR3 spells CASSLRPSGGITNTGELFF. CDR3 coding DNA: TGTGCCAGCAGCTTACGTCCTAGCGGGGGGATAACGAACACCGGGGAGCTGTTTTTT.

The gene calls are TRBV4-3 and TRBJ1-3, with D maybe TRBD1 (6 bases). V gave up 4 bases and J gave up 0 bases, with 10 bases separating them. CDR1 and CDR2 from the germline V gene are LGHNA and YSLEER. The CDR3 is 15 amino acids. The CDR3 region has the DNA TGCGCCAGCAGCCGTAACAGGGACTCTGGAAACACCATATATTTT. Its translation: CASSRNRDSGNTIYF.

The table lists this clonotype with a few counts. The chain uses TRBV11-1 and TRBJ2-5, with 10 bases aligning to TRBD2. The CDR3 totals 18 residues. Per germline, CDR1 SGHAT and CDR2 FQDESV (reference sequence). J gave up 5 bases and V 6 bases, and 18 bases lay outside the gene matches. DNA of the CDR3: TGTGCCAGCAGGAAACAGTGGGGAGCGGGAGGGCCTGGTGAGACCCAGTACTTC. As protein: CASRKQWGAGGPGETQYF.

The rearrangement uses TRBV29-1 and TRBJ1-1, with D uncertain. CDR3 length equals 11 residues. With 7 bases removed from V and 3 bases from J, the gap between germline ends came to 9 bases. Germline loops: CDR1 SQVTM, CDR2 ANQGSEA. CDR3 nucleotide sequence: TGCAGCGGTCAACGGGACACTGAAGCTTTCTTT. Residues: CSGQRDTEAFF.

This clonotype occurred many times. The chain is built from TRBV24-1 and TRBJ2-1; D unresolved. Germline V gives CDR1 KGHDR, CDR2 SFDVKD. The V end was cut by 7 bases, the J end by 0 bases, with 9 bases between. The CDR3 is 14 residues long. CDR3 nucleotide sequence: TGTGCCACCAGAGCAATTAGCTCCTACAATGAGCAGTTCTTC. Translating it yields CATRAISSYNEQFF.

The rearrangement links TRBV11-1 to TRBJ2-3, with D possibly matching TRBD2 (7 bases). Germline CDR1 and CDR2: SGHAT and FQDESV (reference sequence). V was shortened by 5 bases and J by 1 base, with 22 bases between the two germline ends. The CDR3 is 18 amino acids. CDR3 DNA sequence: TGTGCCAGCAGCCTCCGCGACAGAGGGGGGGATGGCACAGATACGCAGTATTTT. Amino acid sequence: CASSLRDRGGDGTDTQYF.

The DNA of the CDR3 is TGTGCCAGCTACACCTCGAGAGGGGCCTACGAGCAGTACTTC. Residues: CASYTSRGAYEQYF. The chain employs TRBV28 and TRBJ2-7; either TRBD1 or TRBD2 may supply D (5 bases each). The germline CDR1 and CDR2 sequences are MDHEN and SYDVKM. This CDR3 is built from 14 residues. Trimming stripped 8 bases from V and 2 bases from J, with 16 bases between.

CDR3 in DNA: TGTGCCAGCAGTGTCCTCTCGTTAAGGGAGCAGTTCTTC. Encoded protein: CASSVLSLREQFF. This sequence joins TRBV2 and TRBJ2-1; D gene ambiguous. Deletions cut 4 bases from V and 10 bases from J, with 14 bases between. The CDR3 has 13 amino acids. Per germline, CDR1 SNHLY and CDR2 FYNNEI.

The chain joins TRBV2 to TRBJ1-5; TRBD1 matches at 9 bases. Germline CDR1 reads SNHLY; CDR2 reads FYNNEI. V trimming: 6 bases; J trimming: 4 bases; junction bases outside the gene matches: 4. The CDR3 length is 14 residues. The CDR3 loop is CASSTGQGNQPQHF. The CDR3 DNA reads as TGTGCCAGCAGCACGGGACAGGGTAATCAGCCCCAGCATTTT.

The V and J genes are TRBV20-1 and TRBJ2-7; 8 nucleotides agree with TRBD2. The V gene end was trimmed by 3 bases and the J gene end by 4 bases; junction bases not matched to a gene: 8. This CDR3 region has 14 residues. Germline-derived CDR1 and CDR2 are DFQATT and SNEGSKA (reference sequence). This CDR3 reads CSARGTREEYEQYF. CDR3 DNA: TGCAGTGCTAGGGGGACTAGGGAAGAATACGAGCAGTACTTC.